This T cell receptor (beta chain) was sequenced for a study of cytomegalovirus exposure and HLA in healthy donors. Study results and limitations: What was likely a sequencing artifact was a cluster of highly shared sequence variants. The classifier, whose performance was assessed in both the original and validation cohorts, reportedly diagnosed cytomegalovirus status with high specificity and sensitivity.

Points on this clone: Its antigen is unidentified.

The germline V gene has CDR1 SGDLS and CDR2 YYNGEE. The CDR3 covers 14 residues. V lost 0 bases to trimming and J lost 1 base, with 7 bases between them. Amplification used 60 Vbeta primers and 13 Jbeta primers. Only in-frame clones appear in the TCRdb table, and some are missing; sequencing was by immunoSEQ multiplex PCR. The sample table sets out more than 40,000 clones. The sequence was collected from a female donor in good health and CMV-seronegative. Sequencing input: PBMCs. V gene TRBV9 combines with J gene TRBJ1-2; maybe TRBD1 (5 bases). The CDR3 sequence: CASSVEQGNYGYTF. In DNA, the CDR3 is TGTGCCAGCAGCGTAGAGCAGGGTAACTATGGCTACACCTTC. Full variable domain (remainder filled in from reference TRBV9 and TRBJ1-2): DSGVTQTPKHLITATGQRVTLRCSPRSGDLSVYWYQQSLDQGLQFLIQYYNGEERAKGNILERFSAQQFPDLHSELNLSSLELGDSALYFCASSVEQGNYGYTFGSGTRLTVV.